Shown below are 8 T cell receptor beta chains from a single sample sequenced in a study of sequential checkpoint blockade in melanoma. Some clones are missing from TCRdb's copy, which holds only in-frame ones; the method was immunoSEQ multiplex PCR. The sample has under 25,000 clones; around 80% are singletons. Treatment defined: randomized to nivolumab then ipilimumab (arm A) or the reverse (arm B). The specimen was CD8+ T cells sorted from blood (inferred from file names), collected from a patient given nivolumab and ipilimumab in sequence. All receptors derive from a human donor with melanoma.

This clone was found a few times. The V gene is TRBV11-3, the J gene TRBJ2-7; possible D gene TRBD2, 5 bases. CDR3 length: 13 residues. V lost 6 bases, J lost 7 bases, and 16 bases lay in between. Germline CDR1 reads SGHNT; CDR2 reads YENEEA. The CDR3 bases are TGTGCCAGCAGTACCTCGTCTCGGGGAGAGCAGTACTTC. Its protein product is CASSTSSRGEQYF.

The V and J genes are TRBV7-8 and TRBJ1-2; D is ambiguous. Trimming left V 2 bases short and J 4 bases short, with 11 bases between. Per germline, CDR1 SGHVS and CDR2 FQNEAQ. The CDR3 has 14 residues. CDR3 residues: CASSLTRVFYGYTF. The DNA for the CDR3 is TGTGCCAGCAGCTTAACGCGGGTTTTCTATGGCTACACCTTC.

The chain employs TRBV6-5 and TRBJ2-7; 8 nucleotides line up with TRBD1. Germline V CDR1 and CDR2: MNHEY, SVGAGI. V was pared by 6 bases and J by 6 bases, with 4 bases of the junction left unmatched. The CDR3 length is 12 residues. CDR3 loop: CASSRRGLEQYF. The CDR3 DNA follows: TGTGCCAGCAGCCGCAGGGGGCTCGAGCAGTACTTC.

This chain uses TRBV7-9 with TRBJ1-2, with a possible D match to TRBD1 (5 bases). Germline V CDR1 and CDR2: SEHNR, FQNEAQ (reference sequence). V was clipped by 5 bases and J by 5 bases, with 21 bases between them. The CDR3 has 16 residues. CDR3 nucleotide sequence: TGTGCCAGCAGCCCCTTCGTAGGGGCTGAAGTGTATGGCTACACCTTC. It translates to CASSPFVGAEVYGYTF.

The chain is built from TRBV5-4 and TRBJ2-6; D not resolved. CDR3 length: 15 residues. CDR1 is SGHNT and CDR2 is YYREEE in the germline V gene (reference sequence). V gave up 1 base and J gave up 0 bases, with 5 bases separating them. CDR3 in amino acids: CASSLLGSGANVLTF. CDR3 bases: TGTGCCAGCAGCTTGCTCGGCTCTGGGGCCAACGTCCTGACTTTC.

The chain couples TRBV6-1 to TRBJ1-2; a weak D match, TRBD1 (5 bases). The CDR3 contains 14 residues. Trimming shortened V by 0 bases and J by 5 bases, and 10 bases separated the two germline ends. The V gene's germline CDR1 is MNHNS and CDR2 SASEGT. The CDR3 sequence: CASSEALQGYGYTF. The CDR3 bases are TGTGCCAGCAGTGAAGCGCTTCAGGGATATGGCTACACCTTC.

The chain couples TRBV15 to TRBJ1-4; D gene unclear. Germline CDR1 is LNHNV and CDR2 is YYDKDF (reference sequence). V gave up 4 bases and J gave up 4 bases, with 10 bases separating them. The CDR3 is 14 amino acids. CDR3 in DNA: TGTGCCACCAGCAACGGGGAGAATAATGAAAAACTGTTTTTT. Translated, it gives CATSNGENNEKLFF.

The gene calls are TRBV28 and TRBJ2-7, with D possibly matching TRBD2 (5 bases). V was clipped by 2 bases and J by 7 bases, with 18 bases between them. The length of the CDR3 is 15 residues. Germline loops: CDR1 MDHEN, CDR2 SYDVKM. The CDR3 here is CASSLMGSTAVEQYF. CDR3 sequence (DNA): TGTGCCAGCAGTTTAATGGGGAGCACCGCGGTGGAGCAGTACTTC.